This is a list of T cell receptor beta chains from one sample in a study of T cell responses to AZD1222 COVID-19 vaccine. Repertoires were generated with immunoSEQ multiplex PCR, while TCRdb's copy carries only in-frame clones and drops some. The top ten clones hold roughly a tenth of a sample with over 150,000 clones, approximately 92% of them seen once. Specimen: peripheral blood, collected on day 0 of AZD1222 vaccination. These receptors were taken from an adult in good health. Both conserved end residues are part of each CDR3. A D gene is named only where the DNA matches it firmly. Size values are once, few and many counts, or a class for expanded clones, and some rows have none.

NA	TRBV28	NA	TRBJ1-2	CASSASDYGYTF	TGTGCCAGCAGTGCCAGCGACTATGGCTACACCTTC
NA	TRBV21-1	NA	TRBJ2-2	CASPKGGSGTGELFF	TGTGCCAGCCCCAAGGGCGGGAGCGGTACCGGGGAGCTGTTTTTT
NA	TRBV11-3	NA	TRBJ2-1	CASSLTGVYNEQFF	TGTGCCAGCAGCTTAACGGGAGTGTACAATGAGCAGTTCTTC
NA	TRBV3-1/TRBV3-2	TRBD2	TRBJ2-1	CASSPGLAGGGYEQFF	TGTGCCAGCAGCCCAGGACTAGCGGGGGGAGGCTATGAGCAGTTCTTC
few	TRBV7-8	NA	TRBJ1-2	CASSPNVGVIYGYTF	TGTGCCAGCAGCCCCAACGTGGGGGTGATCTATGGCTACACCTTC
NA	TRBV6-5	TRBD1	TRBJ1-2	CASSRGQYYGYTF	TGTGCCAGCAGCAGGGGACAGTACTATGGCTACACCTTC
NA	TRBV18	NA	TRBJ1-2	CASSPSPASRVGYTF	TGTGCCAGCTCACCATCCCCCGCCTCTCGAGTTGGCTACACCTTC
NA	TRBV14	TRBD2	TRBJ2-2	CASSRGGVGTGELFF	TGTGCCAGCAGTCGGGGGGGCGTAGGCACCGGGGAGCTGTTTTTT
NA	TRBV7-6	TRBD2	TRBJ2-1	CASSLNAGGYNEQFF	TGTGCCAGCAGCTTAAACGCGGGGGGGTACAATGAGCAGTTCTTC
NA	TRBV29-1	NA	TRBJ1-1	CSVMGTGMNTEAFF	TGCAGCGTTATGGGGACGGGGATGAACACTGAAGCTTTCTTT
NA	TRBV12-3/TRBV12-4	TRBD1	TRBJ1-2	CASSMDRGYGYTF	TGTGCCAGCAGTATGGACAGGGGCTATGGCTACACCTTC
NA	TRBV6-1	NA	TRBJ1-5	CASSDWGRNQPQHF	TGTGCCAGCAGTGATTGGGGACGCAATCAGCCCCAGCATTTT
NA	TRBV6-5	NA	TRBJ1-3	CASSTGSSGNTIYF	TGTGCCAGCAGCACAGGGAGCTCTGGAAACACCATATATTTT
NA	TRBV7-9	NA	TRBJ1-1	CASRSGTSEAFF	TGTGCCAGCAGATCCGGGACGTCTGAAGCTTTCTTT
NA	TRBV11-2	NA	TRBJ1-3	CASSRIGDATIYF	TGTGCCAGCAGCAGGATAGGGGATGCGACCATATATTTT
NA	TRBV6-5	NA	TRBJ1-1	CASSWARGRDTEAFF	TGTGCCAGCAGTTGGGCCAGGGGTCGGGACACTGAAGCTTTCTTT
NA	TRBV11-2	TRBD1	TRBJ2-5	CASSLDRGIPEAQYF	TGTGCCAGCAGCTTGGACAGGGGGATACCTGAGGCCCAGTACTTC
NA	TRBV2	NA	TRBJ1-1	CASSQTDRTEAFF	TGTGCCAGCAGTCAGACAGACCGCACTGAAGCTTTCTTT
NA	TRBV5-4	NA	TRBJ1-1	CASSLRYLNTEAFF	TGTGCCAGCAGCTTAAGATATCTGAACACTGAAGCTTTCTTT
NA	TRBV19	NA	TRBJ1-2	CASSIGLNYGYTF	TGTGCCAGTAGTATTGGACTAAACTATGGCTACACCTTC
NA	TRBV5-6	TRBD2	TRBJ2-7	CASSLELAGGPNEQYF	TGTGCCAGCAGCTTGGAACTAGCGGGAGGCCCTAACGAGCAGTACTTC
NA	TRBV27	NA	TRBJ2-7	CASSQGPTYEQYF	TGTGCCAGCAGTCAAGGACCGACCTACGAGCAGTACTTC
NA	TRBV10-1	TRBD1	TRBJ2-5	CASSDDREYQETQYF	TGCGCCAGCAGTGATGACAGGGAGTACCAAGAGACCCAGTACTTC
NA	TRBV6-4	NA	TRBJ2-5	CASSDRGSETQYF	TGTGCCAGCAGTGACAGGGGGTCAGAGACCCAGTACTTC
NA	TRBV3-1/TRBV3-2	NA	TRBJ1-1	CASSQAGGGTEAFF	TGTGCCAGCAGCCAAGCTGGAGGGGGCACTGAAGCTTTCTTT
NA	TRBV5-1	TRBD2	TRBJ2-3	CASSLAWTRPLDTQYF	TGCGCCAGCAGCTTGGCGTGGACTAGGCCCTTAGATACGCAGTATTTT
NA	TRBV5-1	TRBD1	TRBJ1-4	CASSQRRQGNEKLFF	TGCGCCAGCAGCCAGCGAAGACAGGGAAATGAAAAACTGTTTTTT
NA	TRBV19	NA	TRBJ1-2	CASRLNGNYGYTF	TGTGCCAGTAGATTGAATGGTAACTATGGCTACACCTTC
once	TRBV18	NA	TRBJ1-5	CASSPHTDQPQHF	TGTGCCAGCTCACCTCATACCGATCAGCCCCAGCATTTT
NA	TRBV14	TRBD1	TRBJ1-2	CASSPFFAGTEDGYTF	TGTGCCAGCAGCCCTTTTTTTGCTGGGACAGAAGATGGCTACACCTTC
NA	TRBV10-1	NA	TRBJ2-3	CAKGNTQYF	TGCGCCAAGGGGAATACGCAGTATTTT
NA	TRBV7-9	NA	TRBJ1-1	CASSANRVGNTEAFF	TGTGCCAGCAGCGCCAACAGGGTGGGGAACACTGAAGCTTTCTTT
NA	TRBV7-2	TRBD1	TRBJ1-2	CASSLARTGSNYGYTF	TGTGCCAGCAGCTTAGCGCGGACAGGCTCTAACTATGGCTACACCTTC
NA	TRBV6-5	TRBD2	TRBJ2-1	CASSFGLAGGYNEQFF	TGTGCCAGCAGTTTTGGACTAGCGGGGGGATACAATGAGCAGTTCTTC
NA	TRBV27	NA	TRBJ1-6	CASSLRGANSPLHF	TGTGCCAGCAGTTTAAGGGGAGCTAATTCACCCCTCCACTTT
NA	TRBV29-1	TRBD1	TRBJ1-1	CSVRFERQGNTEAFF	TGCAGCGTAAGATTCGAACGACAGGGGAACACTGAAGCTTTCTTT
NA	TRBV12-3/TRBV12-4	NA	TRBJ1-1	CASSFREGGDAFF	TGTGCCAGCAGTTTTAGGGAGGGTGGGGATGCTTTCTTT
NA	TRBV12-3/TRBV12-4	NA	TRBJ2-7	CASSLVPYEQYF	TGTGCCAGCAGTTTGGTCCCCTACGAGCAGTACTTC
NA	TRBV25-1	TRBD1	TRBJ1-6	CASSDWDRHNSPLHF	TGTGCCAGCAGTGATTGGGACAGACATAATTCACCCCTCCACTTT
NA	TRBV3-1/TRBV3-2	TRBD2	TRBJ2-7	CASSQSPGLATYEQYF	TGTGCCAGCAGCCAAAGCCCCGGACTAGCGACCTACGAGCAGTACTTC